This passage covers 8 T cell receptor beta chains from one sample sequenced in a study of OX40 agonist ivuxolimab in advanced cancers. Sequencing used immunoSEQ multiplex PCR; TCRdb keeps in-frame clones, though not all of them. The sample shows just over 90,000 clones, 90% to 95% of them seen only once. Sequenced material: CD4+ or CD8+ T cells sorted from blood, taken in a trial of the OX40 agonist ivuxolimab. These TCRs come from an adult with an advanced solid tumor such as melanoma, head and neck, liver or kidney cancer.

The CDR3 nucleotides read TGTGCCTGGAGCCCCGCTTCCGACTATGGCTACACCTTC. Its translation: CAWSPASDYGYTF. The rearrangement links TRBV30 to TRBJ1-2; D gene unclear. Germline V CDR1 and CDR2: GTSNPN, SVGIG (reference sequence). The CDR3 has 13 amino acids. V lost 3 bases and J lost 3, with 11 bases in between.

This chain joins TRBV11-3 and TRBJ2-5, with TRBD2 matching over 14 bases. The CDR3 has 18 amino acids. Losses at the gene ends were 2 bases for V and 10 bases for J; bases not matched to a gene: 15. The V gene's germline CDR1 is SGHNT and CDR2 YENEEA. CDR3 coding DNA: TGTGCCAGCAGCTTAACGGGACTAGCGGGAGTGGGAGCAAGGGGCCAGTACTTC. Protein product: CASSLTGLAGVGARGQYF.

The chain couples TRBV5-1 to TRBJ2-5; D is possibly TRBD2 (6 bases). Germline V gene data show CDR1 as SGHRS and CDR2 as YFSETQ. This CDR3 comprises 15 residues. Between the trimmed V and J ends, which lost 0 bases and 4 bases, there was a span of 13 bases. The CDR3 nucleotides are TGCGCCAGCAGCTTGGATTGGGGGAGGCGAGAGACCCAGTACTTC. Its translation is CASSLDWGRRETQYF.

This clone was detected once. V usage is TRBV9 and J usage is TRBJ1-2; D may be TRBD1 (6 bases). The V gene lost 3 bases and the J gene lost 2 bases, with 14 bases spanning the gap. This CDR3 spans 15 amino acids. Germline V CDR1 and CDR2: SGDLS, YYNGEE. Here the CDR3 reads CASSEGEGPNYGYTF. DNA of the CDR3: TGTGCCAGCAGCGAGGGGGAGGGACCCAACTATGGCTACACCTTC.

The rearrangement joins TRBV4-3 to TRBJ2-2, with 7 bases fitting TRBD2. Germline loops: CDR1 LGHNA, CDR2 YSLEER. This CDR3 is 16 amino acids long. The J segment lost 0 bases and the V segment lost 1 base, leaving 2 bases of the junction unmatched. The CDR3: CASSQAAGPNTGELFF. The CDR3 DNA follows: TGCGCCAGCAGCCAAGCAGCGGGACCGAACACCGGGGAGCTGTTTTTT.

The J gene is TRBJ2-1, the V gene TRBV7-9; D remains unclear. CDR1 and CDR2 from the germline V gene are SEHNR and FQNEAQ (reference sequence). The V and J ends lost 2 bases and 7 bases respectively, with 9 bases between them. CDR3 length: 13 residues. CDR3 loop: CASSLSSRNEQFF. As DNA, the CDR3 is TGTGCCAGCAGCTTATCCTCTAGAAATGAGCAGTTCTTC.

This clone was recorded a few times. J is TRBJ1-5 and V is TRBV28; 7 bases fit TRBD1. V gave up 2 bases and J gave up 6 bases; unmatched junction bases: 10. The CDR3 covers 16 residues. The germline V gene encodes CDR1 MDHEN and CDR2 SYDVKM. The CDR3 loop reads CASSLATSRGGQPQHF. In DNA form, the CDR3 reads TGTGCCAGCAGTTTAGCGACATCCAGGGGGGGTCAGCCCCAGCATTTT.

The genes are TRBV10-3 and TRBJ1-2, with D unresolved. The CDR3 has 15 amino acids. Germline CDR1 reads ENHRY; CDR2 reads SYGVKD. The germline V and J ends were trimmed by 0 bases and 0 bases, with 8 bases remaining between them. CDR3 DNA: TGTGCCATCAGTGAGTCAGAGTCTACTAACTATGGCTACACCTTC. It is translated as CAISESESTNYGYTF.